Below are 20 T cell receptor beta chains sequenced from a single sample in a study of T cells in Graves' hyperthyroidism and ophthalmopathy. Researchers amplified the TCR beta CDR3 regions from RNA transcripts. When the TCR CDR3 underwent first-round RT-PCR, the HTBI primer set was used. A single record per CDR3 protein comes from TCRdb applying MiXCR to the multiplex PCR reads. The repertoire includes 250,000 or so distinct CDR3 sequences, roughly 15% of them detected once, and about an eighth sits in the top ten. What was sequenced was blood. The receptors were gathered from a woman aged 40 to 50 with Graves' hyperthyroidism that later progressed to Graves' ophthalmopathy.

A few counts support this clonotype. The chain links TRBV6-1 to TRBJ1-5; D is uncertain. Trimming left V 5 bases short and J 3 bases short, with 11 bases between. Germline lookup yields CDR1 MNHNS and CDR2 SASEGT. This CDR3 contains 14 residues. CDR3 in amino acids: CASSSGLYNQPQHF. CDR3 coding DNA: TGTGCCAGCAGTAGCGGGCTATACAATCAGCCCCAGCATTTT.

This sequence joins TRBV5-1 and TRBJ1-2, with 7 bases identical to TRBD1. The V and J ends lost 4 bases and 6 bases, in that order; junction bases with no gene match: 9. Germline V gene sequence: CDR1 SGHRS, CDR2 YFSETQ. There are 14 residues in the CDR3. The CDR3 sequence: CASSRGGSMDGYTF. The CDR3 DNA follows: TGCGCCAGCAGCAGAGGGGGCTCTATGGATGGCTACACCTTC.

This clonotype has at least ten counts. The rearrangement uses TRBV7-2 and TRBJ2-3, with TRBD2 matching over 10 bases. The V and J ends lost 5 bases and 5 bases, in that order; junction bases with no gene match: 13. The germline gives CDR1 SGHTA, CDR2 FQGNSA. CDR3 length equals 17 residues. CDR3 DNA sequence: TGTGCCAGCAGCCCCCAGGGCGCTAGCGGGAGAGAAGATACGCAGTATTTT. This encodes CASSPQGASGREDTQYF.

This clonotype was detected a few times. This chain uses TRBV5-1 with TRBJ1-5; a weak D match, TRBD1 (5 bases). Trimming removed 4 bases at V and 3 bases at J, with 14 bases between. The CDR3 extends over 15 amino acids. Germline V gene data show CDR1 as SGHRS and CDR2 as YFSETQ. The DNA of the CDR3 is TGCGCCAGCAGCCAATCCCCCGGGGCCAATCAGCCCCAGCATTTT. Its protein is CASSQSPGANQPQHF.

J is TRBJ2-5 and V is TRBV5-4; TRBD1 matches 7 bases. The CDR3 spans 14 residues. The V segment lost 4 bases and the J segment 2 bases; nucleotides outside the gene matches: 5. The germline V gene has CDR1 SGHNT and CDR2 YYREEE (reference sequence). The DNA for the CDR3 is TGTGCCAGCAGCGTGGGGACAGAACAAGAGACCCAGTACTTC. It is translated as CASSVGTEQETQYF. The variable domain in full, with the rest retrieved from reference TRBV5-4 and TRBJ2-5, is ETGVTQSPTHLIKTRGQQVTLRCSSQSGHNTVSWYQQALGQGPQFIFQYYREEENGRGNFPPRFSGLQFPNYSSELNVNALELDDSALYLCASSVGTEQETQYFGPGTRLLVL.

Ten or more counts support this clonotype. The V gene is TRBV6-1, the J gene TRBJ2-5; tentative D call: TRBD1 (7 bases). CDR3 size: 14 residues. The ends were cut back, 5 bases at V and 2 bases at J, with 12 bases in the middle. In germline, CDR1 is MNHNS, CDR2 SASEGT. The CDR3 bases are TGTGCCAGCAGTCGGAGGGGGCTTCAAGAGACCCAGTACTTC. This translates into CASSRRGLQETQYF.

The sample holds many counts of this clonotype. The CDR3 spells CASSPTSGNRQYEQYF. The CDR3 DNA is TGTGCCAGCAGCCCGACTAGCGGGAATCGACAATACGAGCAGTACTTC. The chain is built from TRBV6-2 or TRBV6-3 and TRBJ2-7, with 11 bases fitting TRBD2. Trimming removed 6 bases from V and 4 bases from J; junction bases left unmatched: 11. The CDR3 consists of 16 residues. Germline V gives CDR1 MNHEY, CDR2 SVGEGT.

This rearrangement joins TRBV5-1 to TRBJ1-4; no clear D gene. The CDR3 runs to 17 residues. Germline assignment: CDR1 SGHRS and CDR2 YFSETQ. V lost 0 bases, J lost 7 bases, and 19 bases lay in between. The CDR3 sequence: CASSLGAGSRLGEKLFF. The CDR3 nucleotides read TGCGCCAGCAGCTTGGGGGCCGGCAGCCGTCTTGGTGAAAAACTGTTTTTT. Complete variable domain (other parts from reference TRBV5-1 and TRBJ1-4): KAGVTQTPRYLIKTRGQQVTLSCSPISGHRSVSWYQQTPGQGLQFLFEYFSETQRNKGNFPGRFSGRQFSNSRSEMNVSTLELGDSALYLCASSLGAGSRLGEKLFFGSGTQLSVL.

The DNA of the CDR3 is TGTGCCAGCAGCTCAGGGACAGGGGCGACGGACACTGAAGCTTTCTTT. It specifies CASSSGTGATDTEAFF. The chain combines TRBV7-9 with TRBJ1-1; 10 nucleotides line up with TRBD1. Trimming cost V 4 bases and J 3 bases; bases outside gene matches: 8. The CDR3 loop spans 16 amino acids. Germline CDR1 and CDR2: SEHNR and FQNEAQ (reference sequence).

There are many counts of this clonotype. The chain recombines TRBV3-1 with TRBJ2-5; D not certain. V lost 8 bases and J 4 bases, leaving 11 bases between the germline ends. Germline V gene sequence: CDR1 LGHDT, CDR2 YNNKEL (reference sequence). The CDR3 sequence is 12 residues long. CDR3 sequence: CASGLLPETQYF. The CDR3 bases are TGTGCCAGCGGTCTTCTTCCAGAGACCCAGTACTTC.

This clonotype has at least ten counts. The chain joins TRBV30 to TRBJ2-6; TRBD1 agrees at 7 bases. Germline assignment: CDR1 GTSNPN and CDR2 SVGIG (reference sequence). This CDR3 is built from 14 residues. Germline trimming cut 8 bases from V and 0 bases from J; bases unmatched to any gene: 4. The CDR3 loop is CAQTGSSGANVLTF. CDR3 nucleotide sequence: TGTGCCCAGACAGGGAGCTCTGGGGCCAACGTCCTGACTTTC.

The chain couples TRBV5-5 to TRBJ1-3, with D possibly being TRBD1 (5 bases). Germline values: CDR1 SGHKS, CDR2 YYEKEE (reference sequence). The CDR3 is 15 residues long. Trimming stripped 4 bases from V and 2 bases from J, with 13 bases between. CDR3 coding DNA: TGTGCCAGCAGCCATGGGGCTTCTCCTGGAAACACCATATATTTT. It is translated as CASSHGASPGNTIYF.

This clonotype was detected many times. The rearrangement joins TRBV20-1 to TRBJ2-1; TRBD2 matches at 11 bases. Germline V gives CDR1 DFQATT, CDR2 SNEGSKA (reference sequence). The CDR3 sequence is 14 residues long. Unmatched junction bases numbered 3, after V lost 5 bases and J lost 3 bases. In DNA form, the CDR3 reads TGCAGTGCTCGACTAGCGGGAAACTACAATGAGCAGTTCTTC. Translating gives CSARLAGNYNEQFF.

This clonotype was detected ten times or more. The V and J genes are TRBV6-2 or TRBV6-3 and TRBJ2-1; no firm D call. This CDR3 is built from 13 residues. CDR1 and CDR2 from the germline V gene are MNHEY and SVGEGT. V lost 5 bases, J lost 6 bases, and 11 bases lay in between. CDR3 sequence reads: CASSPTHFNEQFF. For the CDR3, the DNA is TGTGCCAGCAGTCCGACCCATTTCAATGAGCAGTTCTTC.

This CDR3 reads CASSQEGVAPYNEQFF. CDR3 in DNA: TGTGCCAGCAGCCAAGAGGGCGTTGCCCCCTACAATGAGCAGTTCTTC. V usage is TRBV3-1 and J usage is TRBJ2-1; D unclear. The CDR3 length is 16 residues. Trimming cost V 0 bases and J 2 bases, with 11 bases left between them. CDR1 is LGHDT and CDR2 is YNNKEL in the germline V gene (reference sequence).

The chain couples TRBV4-1 to TRBJ1-1, with no clear D. From germline, CDR1 is MGHRA and CDR2 YSYEKL. CDR3 length equals 13 residues. With 4 bases removed from V and 0 bases from J, the gap between germline ends came to 6 bases. For the CDR3, the DNA is TGCGCCAGCAGCCTGACACTGAACACTGAAGCTTTCTTT. This codes for CASSLTLNTEAFF.

This clonotype was recorded many times. The CDR3 region is CASSTGLAGGHEQYF. Here the CDR3 DNA reads TGTGCCAGCAGCACGGGACTAGCGGGGGGCCACGAGCAGTACTTC. The gene calls are TRBV3-1 and TRBJ2-7, with 15 bases aligning to TRBD2. With 5 bases clipped from V and 5 bases from J, the junction kept 4 bases outside the gene matches. The CDR3 runs to 15 residues. Germline CDR1 LGHDT, CDR2 YNNKEL (reference sequence).

This clonotype came up many times. The chain links TRBV20-1 to TRBJ2-7; D is undetermined. V lost 1 base and J 2 bases, leaving 9 bases between the germline ends. CDR3 length equals 13 residues. CDR1 and CDR2 (germline): DFQATT, SNEGSKA (reference sequence). The CDR3 sequence is CSARVHPTYEQYF. For the CDR3, the DNA is TGCAGTGCTAGAGTACACCCTACCTACGAGCAGTACTTC.

In the case of this clonotype: A much larger clone lies a single base off, so this may be a read error. The chain carries TRBV7-3 and TRBJ2-1; D call uncertain. The DNA end is a closer match to TRBJ2-7, so the J assignment may be wrong. This CDR3 region has 16 residues. Germline V gene sequence: CDR1 SGHTA, CDR2 FQGTGA. The CDR3 DNA is TGTGCCAGCAGCCGGATACCCGGGCCCCCTTACAATGAGCAGTACTTC. Its protein product is CASSRIPGPPYNEQYF.

This clonotype was found many times. This chain connects TRBV30 to TRBJ2-3; D not certain. V dropped 5 bases and J dropped 5 bases, with 14 bases sitting between them. The CDR3 runs to 13 residues. Germline CDR1 is GTSNPN and CDR2 is SVGIG (reference sequence). The DNA of the CDR3 is TGTGCCTGGGAGTCAGTTCAGGTAGATACGCAGTATTTT. Translation gives CAWESVQVDTQYF. The whole variable domain, remainder taken from reference TRBV30 and TRBJ2-3, is SQTIHQWPATLVQPVGSPLSLECTVEGTSNPNLYWYRQAAGRGLQLLFYSVGIGQISSEVPQNLSASRPQDRQFILSSKKLLLSDSGFYLCAWESVQVDTQYFGPGTRLTVL.